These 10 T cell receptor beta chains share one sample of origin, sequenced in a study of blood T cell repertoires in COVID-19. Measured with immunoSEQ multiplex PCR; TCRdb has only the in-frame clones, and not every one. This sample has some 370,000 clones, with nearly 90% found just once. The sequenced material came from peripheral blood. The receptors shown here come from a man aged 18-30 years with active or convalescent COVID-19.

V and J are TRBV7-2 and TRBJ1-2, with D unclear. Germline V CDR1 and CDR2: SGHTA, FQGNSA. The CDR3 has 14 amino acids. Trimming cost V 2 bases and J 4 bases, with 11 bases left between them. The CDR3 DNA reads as TGTGCCAGCAGCTTAATGGCAGGAAGCTATGGCTACACCTTC. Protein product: CASSLMAGSYGYTF.

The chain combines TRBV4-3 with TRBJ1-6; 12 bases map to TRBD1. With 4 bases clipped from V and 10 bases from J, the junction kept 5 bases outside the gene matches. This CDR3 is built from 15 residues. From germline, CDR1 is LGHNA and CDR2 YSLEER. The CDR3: CASSPGTGGESPLHF. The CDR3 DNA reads TGCGCCAGCAGCCCGGGGACAGGGGGCGAGTCACCCCTCCACTTT.

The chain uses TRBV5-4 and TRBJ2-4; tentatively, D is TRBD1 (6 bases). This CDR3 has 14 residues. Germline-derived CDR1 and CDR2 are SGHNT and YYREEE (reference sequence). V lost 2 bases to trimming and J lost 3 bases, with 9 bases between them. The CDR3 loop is CASSFSDSKNIQYF. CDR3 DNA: TGTGCCAGCAGCTTTTCGGACAGCAAAAACATTCAGTACTTC.

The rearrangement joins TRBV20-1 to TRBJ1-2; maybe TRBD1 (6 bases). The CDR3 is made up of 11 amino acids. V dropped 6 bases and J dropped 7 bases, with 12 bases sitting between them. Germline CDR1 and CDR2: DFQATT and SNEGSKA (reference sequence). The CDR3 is CSAPGEFGYTF. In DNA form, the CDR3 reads TGCAGTGCCCCAGGGGAGTTTGGCTACACCTTC.

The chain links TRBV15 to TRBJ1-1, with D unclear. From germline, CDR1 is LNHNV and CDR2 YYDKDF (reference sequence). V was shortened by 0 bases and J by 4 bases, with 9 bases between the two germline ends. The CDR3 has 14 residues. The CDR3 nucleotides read TGTGCCACCAGCAGAGATTTGAGGGTCACTGAAGCTTTCTTT. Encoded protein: CATSRDLRVTEAFF.

CDR3 DNA: TGTGCCAGTAGAGCTAGCGGGGGGGCGGATGAGCAGTTCTTC. This codes for CASRASGGADEQFF. J is TRBJ2-1 and V is TRBV6-5; 12 bases fit TRBD2. The length of the CDR3 is 14 residues. The ends lost 9 bases at V and 8 bases at J; junction bases unmatched: 8. CDR1 and CDR2 from the germline V gene are MNHEY and SVGAGI.

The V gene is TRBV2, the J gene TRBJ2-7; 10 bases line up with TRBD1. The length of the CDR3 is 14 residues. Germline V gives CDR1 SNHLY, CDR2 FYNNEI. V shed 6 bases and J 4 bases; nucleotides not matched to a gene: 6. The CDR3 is CASRERDRGYEQYF. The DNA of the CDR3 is TGTGCCAGCAGGGAACGGGACAGGGGATACGAGCAGTACTTC.

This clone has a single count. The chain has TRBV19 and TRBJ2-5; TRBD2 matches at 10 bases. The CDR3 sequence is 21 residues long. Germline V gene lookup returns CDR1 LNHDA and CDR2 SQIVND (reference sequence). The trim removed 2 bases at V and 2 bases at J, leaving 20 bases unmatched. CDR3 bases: TGTGCCAGTAGTATACTCGGGGGCAGGGTGGGTGGTAGCGGGAGGCAAGAGACCCAGTACTTC. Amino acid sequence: CASSILGGRVGGSGRQETQYF.

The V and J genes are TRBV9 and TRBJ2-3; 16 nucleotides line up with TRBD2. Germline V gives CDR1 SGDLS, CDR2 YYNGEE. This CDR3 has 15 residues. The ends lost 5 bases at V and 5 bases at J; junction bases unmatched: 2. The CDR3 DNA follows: TGTGCCAGCAGGGGACTAGCGGGGGGGCAAGATACGCAGTATTTT. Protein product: CASRGLAGGQDTQYF.

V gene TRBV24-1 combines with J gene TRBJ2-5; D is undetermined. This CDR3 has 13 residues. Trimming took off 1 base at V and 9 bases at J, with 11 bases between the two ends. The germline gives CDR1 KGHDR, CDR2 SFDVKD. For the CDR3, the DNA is TGTGCCACCAGTGATTTCGATATGAGGTCCCAGTACTTC. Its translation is CATSDFDMRSQYF.